The following is a TCR beta chain sequence with its context. The antigen it binds to is not known. No base-level quality is on record; no much larger clone is a single base apart. This entry belongs to a study of T cell responses to AZD1222 COVID-19 vaccine (dated by TCRdb to the early 2020s). Notes on the research overall: TCR sequencing was performed for 230 to 250 trial participants, of whom around 200 were given two doses of AZD1222 and some 25 were given two doses of MenACWY control vaccine. Trial participants were enrolled by age into subgroups of 18-55, 56-69 and 70-plus years, and about 150, 27 and 61 TCR-sequenced participants, respectively, were included in these subgroups. What the work shows at the level of the full study, not this receptor alone: The 56-69-year group was small, and its depth increase did not reach significance, likely because of low power. Vaccine-associated CD4 TCRs spanned the whole spike protein, with dominant responses in regions 160-218 and 743-854. Most participants were white British and females outnumbered males, and the authors suggested that clonal diversity may have been underestimated. No day 14 peak-response samples were available, so repertoires were characterized only after the peak T cell response. Conclusions about previously exposed vaccinees are limited, since just five or six AZD1222 recipients were seropositive for SARS-CoV-2 at baseline. Epitopes outside the regions mutated in the B.1.351 and B.1.1.7 variants were reportedly recognized by nearly half of the unique spike-specific TCRs. After two AZD1222 doses, both the breadth and the depth of spike-specific TCRs were significantly higher than at day 0 and than in MenACWY recipients.

From a lookup of the germline V gene (reference sequence), CDR1 and CDR2 are GTSNPN and SVGIG. Taken from cysteine to phenylalanine, the CDR3 has 13 residues. Only the CDR3 DNA is retained, 39 bases long and in frame from the first base. V is pared back by 4 bases and J by 0 bases, with 9 bases lying between the germline termini. The sample's time point label, decoded: baseline before first vaccination. According to the study, the label for this sample's treatment or condition signals: meningococcal conjugate vaccine given as trial control. Samples from vaccinated people were obtained from the UK trials COV001 and COV002, which included a single-blind randomized controlled phase 2/3 trial of AZD1222 (ChAdOx1 nCoV-19) in healthy adults. Trial participant PBMC samples were collected at day 0 and day 28 after the second dose for TCRbeta chain sequencing. The CDR3 regions of human TCRbeta chains were subjected to immunosequencing. In the paper's pipeline: TCRs in the repertoires were compared against a reference library of SARS-CoV-2-specific TCRs that had been generated with the MIRA antigen-specificity platform. Breadth meant the fraction of unique TCRs that were SARS-CoV-2-associated, whereas depth meant the fraction of total T cells that were SARS-CoV-2-associated. Using the MIRA data, every spike-specific TCR was mapped to the spike region that the TCR reacted to and assigned to either a CD4 or a CD8 class. Log10-transformed breadth and depth values were compared by one-way ANOVA with Sidak's multiple comparisons tests. What TCRdb holds here is the immuneACCESS table cut down to in-frame rearrangements. Part of the clones is not present; checked against another copy, under half of the missing clones reflect an unresolved V gene, and the others are unexplained. V, J and clone size were drawn from that table, and D and trimming were deduced from the DNA. For this sample there are around 180,000 clones; around 87% appear just once. The ten top clones hold 2.5% to 3% of the sample.

Sequencing used peripheral blood, obtained on day 0 of MenACWY control vaccination. The receptor was isolated from an adult in good health. This sequence uses TRBV30 and TRBJ1-1, with an unclear D gene assignment. The DNA sequence follows: TGTGCCTGGACAGCCGGTTTGAACACTGAAGCTTTCTTT. It encodes CAWTAGLNTEAFF.